The T cell receptor (beta chain) described here comes from a study of OX40 agonist ivuxolimab in advanced cancers. Across the study: Clinicians treated patients with ivuxolimab, an agonistic anti-OX40 (CD134) antibody. Past anti-PD-1, anti-PD-L1 or anti-CTLA-4 therapy was accepted, and 30% to 45% had received some.

TCRdb keeps only in-frame clones here, not all; method: immunoSEQ multiplex PCR. The repertoire holds 48,000 or so clones, approximately 90% seen once, with 45% to 55% in the top ten. General observations from the study: Individuals who were partial responders at 0.1-3.0 mg/kg had clonal expansion that ranked among the lowest.

A word on this clone: Antigen: not known.

The germline V gene encodes CDR1 WNHNN and CDR2 SYGVQD (reference sequence). The J segment lost 3 bases and the V segment lost 4 bases, leaving 7 bases of the junction unmatched. This CDR3 has 17 amino acids. The source material was CD4+ or CD8+ T cells sorted from blood, sampled in a trial of the OX40 agonist ivuxolimab. The sequence was obtained from an adult with an advanced solid tumor such as melanoma, head and neck, liver or kidney cancer. This chain connects TRBV10-1 to TRBJ2-2; 11 bases line up with TRBD2. The CDR3 bases are TGCGCCAGCAGTGCCCTAGCGGGGGGCTTGGACACCGGGGAGCTGTTTTTT. Its protein is CASSALAGGLDTGELFF.